The subject of this entry is one T cell receptor beta chain. Patients at the Seattle site were enrolled during active infection and followed longitudinally. The data stem from a study of blood T cell repertoires in COVID-19. For the study at large: Sites across the United States, Italy and Spain contributed samples from acute and convalescent COVID-19. PBMCs, B-cell-depleted T cells, or T cells were the source of the cDNA or gDNA that made up the material.

Authors' analysis steps: Counts of nucleated cells, estimated from reference gene primer amplification, were obtained. This table comes from immunoSEQ multiplex PCR, and its TCRdb copy is limited to in-frame clones, with some not included. V, J and clone size are those of that table, while D and trimming were read from the DNA. The table lists about 150,000 clones, approximately 90% of them singletons, with about an eighth in the top ten. This CDR3 has 14 amino acids. Deletions cut 4 bases from V and 4 bases from J, with 13 bases between. Germline V gene data show CDR1 as ENHRY and CDR2 as SYGVKD. The sample consisted of peripheral blood. The clonotype originates from a young man with COVID-19, enrolled during active disease. The chain links TRBV10-3 to TRBJ2-5; a possible D gene is TRBD2 (5 bases). CDR3: CAISGIEGRETQYF. CDR3 DNA sequence: TGTGCCATCAGTGGAATAGAAGGGAGAGAGACCCAGTACTTC.